This T cell receptor beta chain comes out of a study of T cells in localized non-small cell lung cancer. General observations from the study: Uninvolved adjacent lung showed the highest T cell clonality, exceeding tumor. Tumor samples were not multi-region, leaving intratumor heterogeneity unexcluded. Out of the top 100 tumor clones, a median 57 were seen in adjacent lung. Patients showing higher blood T cell density tended to see longer overall survival.

With regard to this clone: No antigen is known for it.

The CDR3 is 13 amino acids. Trimming shortened V by 6 bases and J by 0 bases, and 8 bases separated the two germline ends. Germline assignment: CDR1 LNHDA and CDR2 SQIVND (reference sequence). Profiling relied on immunoSEQ multiplex PCR, and the TCRdb table lists in-frame clones only, not all of them. Of 1,000 or so clones in the sample, around 20% were seen once. This sequence originates from a male donor older than 55 with stage III lung adenocarcinoma. The rearrangement links TRBV19 to TRBJ1-2; D possibly corresponds to TRBD1 (6 bases). The material was normal lung tissue next to the tumor, obtained before any cancer treatment. CDR3 protein: CASRGGANYGYTF. The CDR3 nucleotides are TGTGCCAGTAGAGGGGGAGCTAACTATGGCTACACCTTC.